The next 20 T cell receptor beta chains were all read from a single sample in a study of control samples from healthy donors and cancer patients. Only in-frame clones appear in the TCRdb table, and some are missing; sequencing was by immunoSEQ multiplex PCR. This table holds more than 85,000 clones, about 89% found once. Input material: blood. The origin of the receptors is a woman between 50 and 59 years old in good health.

This rearrangement joins TRBV12-3 or TRBV12-4 to TRBJ2-1, with D unresolved. V was clipped by 2 bases and J by 6 bases, with 5 bases between them. The CDR3 contains 12 residues. CDR3 loop: CASSLLGNEQFF. The CDR3 nucleotides read TGTGCCAGCAGTTTACTTGGCAATGAGCAGTTCTTC.

This clone was picked up a small number of times. This chain links TRBV30 with TRBJ1-1; maybe TRBD1 (5 bases). V lost 5 bases, J lost 8 bases, and 12 bases lay in between. Germline CDR1 and CDR2: GTSNPN and SVGIG (reference sequence). CDR3 length: 11 residues. The CDR3 coding sequence is TGTGCCTGGGTGGTGAACAGGGAAGCTTTCTTT. Translation: CAWVVNREAFF.

V and J are TRBV12-3 or TRBV12-4 and TRBJ1-1; D gene unclear. This CDR3 comprises 13 residues. V was shortened by 2 bases and J by 0 bases, with 4 bases between the two germline ends. DNA of the CDR3: TGTGCCAGCAGTTTAACCATGAACACTGAAGCTTTCTTT. Its translation is CASSLTMNTEAFF.

This chain's CDR3 is CASSVVRGDGTDTQYF. In nucleotides, the CDR3 is TGTGCCAGCAGCGTAGTGAGAGGGGACGGCACAGATACGCAGTATTTT. The chain links TRBV9 to TRBJ2-3; either TRBD1 or TRBD2 may supply D (5 bases each). The CDR3 contains 16 residues. Deletions cut 0 bases from V and 1 base from J, with 12 bases between. CDR1 and CDR2 from the germline V gene are SGDLS and YYNGEE.

This sequence joins TRBV5-6 and TRBJ1-6; no reliable D call. The ends were cut back, 2 bases at V and 1 base at J, with 7 bases in the middle. The CDR3 covers 15 residues. CDR1 SGHDT and CDR2 YYEEEE come from the germline V gene. The CDR3 sequence is CASSFSVSYNSPLHF. The CDR3 DNA reads TGTGCCAGCAGCTTCTCGGTATCCTATAATTCACCCCTCCACTTT.

The CDR3 sequence: CASSLDLGTGGWGSEAFF. The CDR3 DNA follows: TGTGCCAGCAGCTTGGATTTGGGGACAGGGGGCTGGGGGTCTGAAGCTTTCTTT. The chain is built from TRBV5-6 and TRBJ1-1; TRBD1 aligns across 12 bases. CDR3 length: 18 residues. Losses at the gene ends were 0 bases for V and 6 bases for J; bases not matched to a gene: 12. Germline loops: CDR1 SGHDT, CDR2 YYEEEE.

In DNA, the CDR3 is TGTGCCAGCAGCTTAGCCCCCTCACAGGGGGCCTACCAAGAGACCCAGTACTTC. This codes for CASSLAPSQGAYQETQYF. The rearrangement links TRBV7-7 to TRBJ2-5; the match to TRBD1 covers 9 bases. Germline values: CDR1 SSHAT, CDR2 FNYEAQ (reference sequence). Unmatched junction bases numbered 8, after V lost 0 bases and J lost 0 bases. This CDR3 region has 18 residues. The variable domain in full, completed from reference TRBV7-7 and TRBJ2-5, reads GAGVSQSPRYKVTKRGQDVTLRCDPISSHATLYWYQQALGQGPEFLTYFNYEAQPDKSGLPSDRFSAERPEGSISTLTIQRTEQRDSAMYRCASSLAPSQGAYQETQYFGPGTRLLVL.

V and J are TRBV18 and TRBJ1-2; the match to TRBD1 covers 10 bases. This CDR3 region has 17 residues. V dropped 5 bases and J dropped 3; count of bases not matched to a gene: 12. Germline V CDR1 and CDR2: KGHSH, LQKENI. The chain's CDR3 is CASSLANAGTGDYGYTF. For the CDR3, the DNA is TGTGCCAGCTCATTGGCTAACGCCGGGACAGGGGACTATGGCTACACCTTC.

The chain recombines TRBV30 with TRBJ1-2, with TRBD1 as a possible D gene (5 bases). Deletions cut 3 bases from V and 9 bases from J, with 14 bases between. Germline V gives CDR1 GTSNPN, CDR2 SVGIG (reference sequence). This CDR3 has 12 residues. The CDR3 loop is CAWSGDAPSYTF. DNA of the CDR3: TGTGCCTGGAGCGGGGACGCCCCAAGCTACACCTTC.

The rearrangement uses TRBV18 and TRBJ1-3; the match to TRBD1 covers 12 bases. CDR1 and CDR2 (germline): KGHSH, LQKENI. The V and J ends lost 5 bases and 2 bases, in that order; junction bases with no gene match: 13. The length of the CDR3 is 19 residues. CDR3 protein: CASSYTGTGGKGAGNTIYF. As DNA, the CDR3 is TGTGCCAGCTCATATACCGGGACAGGGGGCAAGGGCGCTGGAAACACCATATATTTT.

The CDR3 nucleotides read TGTGCCAGCAGTCTCGTCGGCGGGGGAATTCCCGAGCAGTACTTC. Residues: CASSLVGGGIPEQYF. The rearrangement uses TRBV27 and TRBJ2-7; TRBD2 agrees at 7 bases. There are 15 residues in the CDR3. The germline V gene encodes CDR1 MNHEY and CDR2 SMNVEV (reference sequence). After removal of 5 bases from V and 6 bases from J, the junction contained 13 bases not matched to a gene.

The J gene is TRBJ2-7, the V gene TRBV12-5; D is possibly TRBD1 (5 bases). The V gene's germline CDR1 is LGHNT and CDR2 FRNRAP. The CDR3 spans 9 residues. Trimming removed 9 bases at V and 7 bases at J, with 7 bases between. The CDR3 loop is CARQEEQYV. In DNA, the CDR3 is TGTGCTAGACAGGAAGAGCAGTACGTC.

V gene TRBV6-1 combines with J gene TRBJ1-3, with D hard to call. The CDR3 loop spans 13 amino acids. The V gene lost 3 bases and the J gene lost 4 bases, with 7 bases spanning the gap. Germline V lookup: CDR1 MNHNS, CDR2 SASEGT. The chain's CDR3 is CASSESPGNTIYF. CDR3 DNA: TGTGCCAGCAGTGAGTCTCCCGGAAACACCATATATTTT.

This clone was counted a single time. J is TRBJ2-4 and V is TRBV28; 11 bases map to TRBD2. Germline CDR1 reads MDHEN; CDR2 reads SYDVKM. V lost 5 bases and J lost 0; bases outside the gene matches: 3. The CDR3 totals 16 residues. CDR3 sequence (DNA): TGTGCCAGCAGTGGCGGGACTAGCGGAGCCAAAAACATTCAGTACTTC. The encoded protein is CASSGGTSGAKNIQYF.

This chain uses TRBV4-1 with TRBJ2-4, with D possibly being TRBD1 (5 bases). The germline gives CDR1 MGHRA, CDR2 YSYEKL. The CDR3 contains 15 residues. Trimming removed 2 bases from V and 5 bases from J, with 13 bases in between. The CDR3 nucleotides read TGCGCCAGCAGCCAACTGACAGCTTATCAAAACATTCAGTACTTC. This translates into CASSQLTAYQNIQYF.

The V call is TRBV4-1, the J call TRBJ2-6, with a tentative D call TRBD1 (5 bases). CDR1 is MGHRA, CDR2 YSYEKL, per germline. V was pared by 1 base and J by 1 base, with 17 bases between. The length of the CDR3 is 19 residues. CDR3 residues: CASSQVGLQDKSGANVLTF. CDR3 DNA sequence: TGCGCCAGCAGCCAAGTCGGCTTACAGGATAAGTCTGGGGCCAACGTCCTGACTTTC.

The CDR3 reads CASSFQGTGEGNTIYF. Written as DNA, the CDR3 is TGCGCCAGCAGCTTTCAGGGGACGGGGGAAGGAAACACCATATATTTT. The chain links TRBV5-1 to TRBJ1-3; D is perhaps TRBD1 (6 bases). V lost 2 bases, J lost 4 bases, and 16 bases lay in between. The germline gives CDR1 SGHRS, CDR2 YFSETQ. This CDR3 region has 16 residues.

The rearrangement joins TRBV7-2 to TRBJ2-1; D is tentatively TRBD1 or TRBD2 (5 bases each). Deletions cut 10 bases from V and 5 bases from J, with 24 bases between. The CDR3 runs to 16 residues. Looked up from germline, CDR1 is SGHTA and CDR2 is FQGNSA. This chain's CDR3 is CATQLRGGTGDNEQFF. CDR3 nucleotides: TGTGCCACTCAACTTAGAGGTGGGACCGGTGACAATGAGCAGTTCTTC.

The rearrangement links TRBV2 to TRBJ1-1; D unresolved. Deletions cut 9 bases from V and 4 bases from J, with 15 bases between. This CDR3 is built from 13 residues. Germline CDR1 SNHLY, CDR2 FYNNEI. DNA for the CDR3: TGTGCCAGAAATAAGGCCGAGGGCACTGAAGCTTTCTTT. It yields the protein CARNKAEGTEAFF.

The CDR3 is CASSLELAAFTDTQYF. DNA for the CDR3: TGTGCCAGCAGCTTAGAACTAGCGGCTTTCACAGATACGCAGTATTTT. The chain is built from TRBV7-9 and TRBJ2-3; 8 positions match TRBD2. From germline, CDR1 is SEHNR and CDR2 FQNEAQ (reference sequence). After removal of 1 base from V and 2 bases from J, the junction contained 5 bases not matched to a gene. CDR3 size: 16 residues.